This T cell receptor (beta chain) was obtained from a study of beta chain features in type 1 diabetes. Study background: There were some 98 million sorted cells examined across all samples. Regarding the study as a whole: Whether HLA type affects TCRB rearrangement stayed undetermined in the present work. Across all four CD4+ subsets, people with type 1 diabetes showed modestly shorter TCRB CDR3s.

The entirety of the isolated RNA underwent reverse transcription, so expressed TCRB transcripts were sequenced. Profiling relied on immunoSEQ multiplex PCR, and the TCRdb table lists in-frame clones only, not all of them. The data show 25,000 to 30,000 clones, with less than 70% seen just once and under 1.5% held by the top ten. Points on this clone: What it binds is unknown.

V was clipped by 4 bases and J by 7 bases; unmatched bases: 14. The germline V gene encodes CDR1 SGHDN and CDR2 FVKESK. This CDR3 is 17 amino acids long. Sorted CD4+ subsets: naive, central memory, regulatory, stem cell-like memory (CD45RO/CCR7/CD25/CD127/CD95/CD27 panel). Sort purity for all populations was recorded as exceeding 98%. The V call is TRBV14, the J call TRBJ2-1, with 9 nucleotides matching TRBD1. This sequence originates from a woman in her late teens or twenties with type 1 diabetes. Sequencing input: Tregs from blood. CDR3 coding DNA: TGTGCCAGCAGCCCTATGGAGGGGGACAGGGAGGAGAATGAGCAGTTCTTC. Amino acid sequence: CASSPMEGDREENEQFF.